Listed below are T cell receptor beta chains from one sample, sequenced in a study of control samples from healthy donors and cancer patients. TCRdb keeps only in-frame clones here, not all; method: immunoSEQ multiplex PCR. Here the sample spans 150,000 to 200,000 clones, around 87% being singletons. The source material was blood. The receptors here all came from a woman aged 45-59 years in good health. CDR3s include the opening cysteine and the closing phenylalanine or tryptophan. A D gene is named only where the DNA matches it firmly. A row's size may be missing; if present it is once, few, many or a size class.

TRBV10-3	TRBJ2-2	.	.	TGTGCCATCAGCGGGACAACGAACACCGGGGAGCTGTTTTTT	CAISGTTNTGELFF
TRBV4-2	TRBJ1-2	TRBD1	.	TGTGCCAGCAGCCAAGTCGCGGACAGGGGTGGCTATGGCTACACCTTC	CASSQVADRGGYGYTF
TRBV28	TRBJ1-2	.	.	TGTGCCAGCAGTTTGACAGCCAACTATGGCTACACCTTC	CASSLTANYGYTF
TRBV11-1	TRBJ2-5	TRBD2	.	TGTGCCAGCAGCCCACAGCGGGGGGTTCAAGAGACCCAGTACTTC	CASSPQRGVQETQYF
TRBV4-3	TRBJ1-5	.	few	TGCGCCAGCAGCCAAGACAGGGGCAATCAGCCCCAGCATTTT	CASSQDRGNQPQHF
TRBV19	TRBJ1-1	.	.	TGTGCCAGTAGTATATTAGGCAGCCGGACTTTCTTT	CASSILGSRTFF
TRBV28	TRBJ2-3	.	.	TGTGCCAGCAGTGCAGACAGAATAGATACGCAGTATTTT	CASSADRIDTQYF
TRBV6-5	TRBJ1-1	TRBD1	.	TGTGCCAGCAGTTACTTAAAGACAGGGAGGAAGAATGAAGCTTTCTTT	CASSYLKTGRKNEAFF
TRBV10-2	TRBJ2-2	.	.	TGCGCCAGCCTTTCCGGGGAGCTGTTTTTT	CASLSGELFF
TRBV2	TRBJ2-7	TRBD2	.	TGTGGGACTATTGGACTAGCGGGAGTGCAAAGCCTCTCCTACGAGCAGTACTTC	CGTIGLAGVQSLSYEQYF
TRBV10-3	TRBJ2-1	.	.	TGTGCCATCAGTGAGTCGGGGGGCATCTACAATGAGCAGTTCTTC	CAISESGGIYNEQFF
TRBV4-1	TRBJ1-5	TRBD1	.	TGCGCCAGCAGCCAAGATGGGGACAGAGGCAGGAATCAGCCCCAGCATTTT	CASSQDGDRGRNQPQHF
TRBV7-3	TRBJ1-2	.	.	TGTGCCAGCAGCTTATACGAGTTAGGTGGCTACACCTTC	CASSLYELGGYTF
TRBV7-9	TRBJ1-2	TRBD1	.	TGTGCCAGCAGCCCCCCCGGGACAGGGTTTGGCTACACCTTC	CASSPPGTGFGYTF
TRBV27	TRBJ2-1	.	.	TGTGCCAGCAGTGGAAGGGGGAAGGGGGATGAGCAGTTCTTC	CASSGRGKGDEQFF
TRBV7-2	TRBJ2-5	.	.	TGTGCCAGCAGTGGGCAGCGAGCAGAGACCCAGTACTTC	CASSGQRAETQYF
TRBV21-1	TRBJ2-1	.	once	TGTGCCAGCACCCTAGCCGGGACTTACAATGAGCAGTTCTTC	CASTLAGTYNEQFF
TRBV2	TRBJ2-7	.	.	TGTGCCAGCAATAAATACGAGCAGTACTTC	CASNKYEQYF
TRBV3-1/TRBV3-2	TRBJ1-1	.	.	TGTGCCAGCAGGTTTACCCTAGGGGCGACTGAAGCTTTCTTT	CASRFTLGATEAFF
TRBV29-1	TRBJ1-5	.	.	TGCAGCGTTCGGCAGGGAACTAATAGCAATCAGCCCCAGCATTTT	CSVRQGTNSNQPQHF
TRBV4-3	TRBJ1-1	.	once	TGCGCCAGCAGCCAAGATGGGCACCCGAACACTGAAGCTTTCTTT	CASSQDGHPNTEAFF
TRBV4-1	TRBJ1-5	.	.	TGCGCCAGCAGCCAAGGCCTGGGCGGACGTGTGAATCAGCCCCAGCATTTT	CASSQGLGGRVNQPQHF
TRBV6-5	TRBJ2-3	.	.	TGTGCCAGCAGCTCTAGCAGTAGCACAGATACGCAGTATTTT	CASSSSSSTDTQYF
TRBV5-4	TRBJ2-5	TRBD2	.	TGTGCCAGCAGCTTGAGACTAGCGGGGGGAGGAGAGACCCAGTACTTC	CASSLRLAGGGETQYF
TRBV5-4	TRBJ1-1	.	.	TGTGCCAGCAGCTTTGGATCCTCTCGGGGGAACACTGAAGCTTTCTTT	CASSFGSSRGNTEAFF
TRBV12-5	TRBJ1-1	.	.	TGTGCTAGTGCCGAGATCCTGGGCACTGAAGCTTTCTTT	CASAEILGTEAFF
TRBV11-1	TRBJ2-1	.	.	TGTGCCAGCAGCTTAGCGCGGGGCGGGGGCGATGAGCAGTTCTTC	CASSLARGGGDEQFF
TRBV28	TRBJ1-2	.	.	TGTGCCAGCACCCTAACAGGGAACTATGGCTACACCTTC	CASTLTGNYGYTF
TRBV3-1/TRBV3-2	TRBJ1-2	.	.	TGTGCCAGCAGTCCTGGGTATGGCTACACCTTC	CASSPGYGYTF
TRBV28	TRBJ1-3	.	.	TGTGCCAGCAACCCCGGCGGCTACACCATATATTTT	CASNPGGYTIYF
TRBV6-5	TRBJ2-3	.	.	TGTGCCAGCAGGGACGGATTGACAGATACGCAGTATTTT	CASRDGLTDTQYF
TRBV3-1/TRBV3-2	TRBJ2-1	TRBD1	.	TGTGCCAGTACACGACAGGGCCACGGCAATGAGCAGTTCTTC	CASTRQGHGNEQFF
TRBV4-3	TRBJ1-6	.	.	TGCGCCAGCAGCCAAAACCGGGGGGCTGCGGATTCACCCCTCCACTTT	CASSQNRGAADSPLHF
TRBV5-1	TRBJ1-2	.	.	TGCGCCAGCAGCTTGGCCCCTGGGGTTGAGTATGGCTACACCTTC	CASSLAPGVEYGYTF
TRBV28	TRBJ2-7	TRBD1	.	TGTGCCAGCAGTCCACTGGACAGGGTGAACGAGCAGTACTTC	CASSPLDRVNEQYF
TRBV5-4	TRBJ2-3	TRBD1	.	TGTGCCAGCAGCCCTAGGACAGGAAGCACAGATACGCAGTATTTT	CASSPRTGSTDTQYF
TRBV9	TRBJ1-6	.	.	TGTGCCAGCAGCGTAGACGGGGTCCGTTCACCCCTCCACTTT	CASSVDGVRSPLHF
TRBV5-6	TRBJ2-7	.	.	TGTGCCAGCAGCCCGGCGGGCCACTACGAGCAGTACTTC	CASSPAGHYEQYF
TRBV5-1	TRBJ2-3	.	.	TGCGCCAGCAGACGACGGGGGACAGCCATAACCACAGATACGCAGTATTTT	CASRRRGTAITTDTQYF
TRBV9	TRBJ2-7	TRBD1	.	TGTGCCAGCAGCGTAGAAGGCCGGACAGGGTTCTACGAGCAGTACTTC	CASSVEGRTGFYEQYF
TRBV18	TRBJ2-2	.	.	TGTGCCAGCTCGCCATTGATGCGGTACGAGGACACCGGGGAGCTGTTTTTT	CASSPLMRYEDTGELFF
TRBV19	TRBJ2-7	.	.	TGTGCCAGTAGTTTCCCCGGACAGAGCTACGAGCAGTACTTC	CASSFPGQSYEQYF